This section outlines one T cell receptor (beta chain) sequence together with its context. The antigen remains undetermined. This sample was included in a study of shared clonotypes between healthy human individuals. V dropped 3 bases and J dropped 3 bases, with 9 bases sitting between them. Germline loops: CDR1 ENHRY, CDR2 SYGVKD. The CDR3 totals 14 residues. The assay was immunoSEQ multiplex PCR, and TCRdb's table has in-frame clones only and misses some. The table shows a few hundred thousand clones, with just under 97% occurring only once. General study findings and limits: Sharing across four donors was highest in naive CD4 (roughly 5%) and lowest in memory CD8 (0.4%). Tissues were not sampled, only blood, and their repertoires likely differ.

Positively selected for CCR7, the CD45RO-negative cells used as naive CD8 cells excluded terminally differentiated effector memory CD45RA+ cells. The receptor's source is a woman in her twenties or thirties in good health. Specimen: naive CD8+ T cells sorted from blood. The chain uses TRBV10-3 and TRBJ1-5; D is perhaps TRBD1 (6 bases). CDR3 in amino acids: CAISERTANQPQHF. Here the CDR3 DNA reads TGTGCCATCAGTGAACGGACAGCCAATCAGCCCCAGCATTTT.